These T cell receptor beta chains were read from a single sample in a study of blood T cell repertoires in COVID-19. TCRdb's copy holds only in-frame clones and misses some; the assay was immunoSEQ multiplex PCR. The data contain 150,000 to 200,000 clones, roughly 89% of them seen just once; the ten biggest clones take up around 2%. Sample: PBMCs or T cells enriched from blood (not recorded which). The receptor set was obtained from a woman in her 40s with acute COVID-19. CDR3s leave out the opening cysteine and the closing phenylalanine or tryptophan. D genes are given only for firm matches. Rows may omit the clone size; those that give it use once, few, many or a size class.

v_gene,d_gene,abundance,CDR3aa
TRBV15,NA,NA,ATSRDRVNEKLF
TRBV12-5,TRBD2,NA,ASGLVPSGRESTDTQY
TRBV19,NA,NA,ASSTKDRIMNTEAF
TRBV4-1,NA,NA,ASSQGVGAPDTQY
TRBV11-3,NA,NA,ASSLGSGTPNTGELF
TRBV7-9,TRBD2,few,ASSLTGLTTGETQY
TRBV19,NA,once,ASSIDPRQINRNIQY
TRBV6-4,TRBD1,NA,ASSETGQPNTEAF
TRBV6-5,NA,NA,ASSQDRFHEQY
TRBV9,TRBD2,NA,ASSMGLAGNLLNTDTQY
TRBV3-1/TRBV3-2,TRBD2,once,ASSQTGSGSVNEQF
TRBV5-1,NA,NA,ATSWGQDSEAF
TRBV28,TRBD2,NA,ASTPGGLAGVQETQY
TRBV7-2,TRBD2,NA,ASSLTRGLAGASTDTQY
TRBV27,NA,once,ASSLVRGREQY
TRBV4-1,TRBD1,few,ASSMAGGNSPLH
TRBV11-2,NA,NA,ASSPTLTGVTLH
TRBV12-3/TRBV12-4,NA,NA,ASSTYGNTIY
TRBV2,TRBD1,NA,ASSEGGGQGSNEQF
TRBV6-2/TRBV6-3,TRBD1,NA,ASSNRDRETDTQY
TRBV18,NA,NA,ASSPRTKEQETQY
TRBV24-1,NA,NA,ATSDAQTYYGYT
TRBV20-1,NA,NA,SVGRDTQY
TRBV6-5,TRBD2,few,ASHAGGATYEQY
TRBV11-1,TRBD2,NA,ASSTLGGVQETQY
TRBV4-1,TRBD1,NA,ASSQDLGFRGRKEISTDTQY
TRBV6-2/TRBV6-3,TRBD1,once,VSSYGQAPGNTIY
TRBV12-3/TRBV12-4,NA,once,ARAAGDTGELF
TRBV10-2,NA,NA,ASSEGQSNYGYT
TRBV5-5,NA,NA,ASSVKTSTGELF
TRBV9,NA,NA,ASSVGTNNIQY
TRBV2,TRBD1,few,ASSAPGTGPTTNYGYT